The following is a TCR beta chain sequence with its context. The data belong to a study of blood T cell repertoires in COVID-19. Repertoires were generated with immunoSEQ multiplex PCR, while TCRdb's copy carries only in-frame clones and drops some. The repertoire holds 300,000 to 450,000 clones, with approximately 92% as singletons. Trimming removed 8 bases from V and 1 base from J, with 11 bases in between. CDR3 size: 13 residues. Germline loops: CDR1 SNHLY, CDR2 FYNNEI. Sequencing input: PBMCs or T cells enriched from blood (not recorded which). The origin of this receptor is a young man who had recovered from COVID-19. V usage is TRBV2 and J usage is TRBJ1-1; the D is unclear. The CDR3 bases are TGTGCCAGCTCAGACGGGTGGAACACTGAAGCTTTCTTT. It specifies CASSDGWNTEAFF.